This is a list of T cell receptor beta chains from one sample in a study of blood T cell repertoires in COVID-19. The assay was immunoSEQ multiplex PCR, and TCRdb's table has in-frame clones only and misses some. The table has around 300,000 clones, roughly 90% seen once. Material for sequencing was PBMCs or T cells enriched from blood (not recorded which). The receptors derive from a woman aged 25 to 45 who had recovered from COVID-19. The CDR3 runs from the conserved cysteine through the conserved F or W. D genes are given only for firm matches. Some rows have no size entry. The others give once, few or many, or a class for an expanded clone.

>TRBV4-1|.|TRBJ2-2|TRBD2|16
TGCGCCAGCAGCCAGCCACTAGCGGGAGACACCGGGGAGCTGTTTTTT
CASSQPLAGDTGELFF
>TRBV19|.|TRBJ1-1|.|15
TGTGCCAGTAGTCATAGGACATTCATGAACACTGAAGCTTTCTTT
CASSHRTFMNTEAFF
>TRBV6-2/TRBV6-3|.|TRBJ2-7|.|14
TGTGCCAGCAGTTACGGGACTGGTCACGACGAGCAGTACTTC
CASSYGTGHDEQYF
>TRBV6-2/TRBV6-3|.|TRBJ2-2|TRBD1|16
TGTGCCAGCAGTTACCCAACAGGGGCAGGCACCGGGGAGCTGTTTTTT
CASSYPTGAGTGELFF
>TRBV28|.|TRBJ1-2|.|11
TGTGCCAGCAGTGGTAGCTATGGCTACACCTTC
CASSGSYGYTF
>TRBV7-8|.|TRBJ2-3|.|14
TGTGCCAGCAGCTTAGACAGGAGCACAGATACGCAGTATTTT
CASSLDRSTDTQYF
>TRBV9|.|TRBJ2-1|.|17
TGTGCCAGCAGCGTAGAGGGGTCCGAATACTCCTACAATGAGCAGTTCTTC
CASSVEGSEYSYNEQFF
>TRBV7-2|.|TRBJ2-5|.|14
TGTGCCAGCAGCTTAAGAGGCCCTCAAGAGACCCAGTACTTC
CASSLRGPQETQYF
>TRBV5-1|.|TRBJ1-4|TRBD1|17
TGCGCCAGCAGCCGCGGACAGGGGGCCGGGGTGGGTGAAAAACTGTTTTTT
CASSRGQGAGVGEKLFF
>TRBV28|.|TRBJ2-7|.|13
TGTGCCAGCAGCCCCAGACAGATCTACGAGCAGTACTTC
CASSPRQIYEQYF
>TRBV28|once|TRBJ2-3|.|13
TGTGCCAGCAGTTCGGGGGGCACAGATACGCAGTATTTT
CASSSGGTDTQYF
>TRBV6-4|few|TRBJ2-3|.|14
TGTGCCAGCAGTGACAGAGCGGAGGCAGATACGCAGTATTTT
CASSDRAEADTQYF
>TRBV9|.|TRBJ2-5|TRBD1|15
TGTGCCAGCAGCGCGGACAGGGGTACCTCGGGGACCCAGTACTTC
CASSADRGTSGTQYF
>TRBV27|.|TRBJ2-5|TRBD1|16
TGTGCCAGCAGACCCTGGGGACCGACAGGGCGGGAGACCCAGTACTTC
CASRPWGPTGRETQYF
>TRBV30|.|TRBJ1-6|.|15
TGTGCCTGGAGTGTACGGGGGGAACCTAATTCACCCCTCCACTTT
CAWSVRGEPNSPLHF
>TRBV9|.|TRBJ2-1|.|14
TGTGCCAGCAGCGAACGACAGAAATACAATGAGCAGTTCTTC
CASSERQKYNEQFF
>TRBV2|.|TRBJ2-4|.|16
TGTGCCAGCAGACCGGACCCAGGGTCGGGCAAAAACATTCAGTACTTC
CASRPDPGSGKNIQYF
>TRBV27|once|TRBJ1-1|.|18
TGTGCCAGCAGTTCCCTTTTGCCGTTCGACAGAAAGAACACTGAAGCTTTCTTT
CASSSLLPFDRKNTEAFF
>TRBV19|.|TRBJ1-5|.|13
TGTGCCAGTAGGATAACAGGACATCAGCCCCAGCATTTT
CASRITGHQPQHF
>TRBV5-4|.|TRBJ1-6|TRBD1|16
TGTGCCAGCAGCTTGGAGACAGGGGTAGGGGGATCACCCCTTCACTTT
CASSLETGVGGSPLHF
>TRBV2|.|TRBJ2-5|.|13
TGTGCCAGCATCCTTGGGGGGCAAGAGACCCAGTACTTC
CASILGGQETQYF
>TRBV6-2/TRBV6-3|.|TRBJ2-5|.|12
TGTGCCAGCAGTTACTCGAGGGTGCCCCAGTACTTC
CASSYSRVPQYF
>TRBV18|.|TRBJ2-3|.|15
TGTGCCAGCTCACCAGGGGGGGGCGCGACAGATACGCAGTATTTT
CASSPGGGATDTQYF
>TRBV27|.|TRBJ1-2|TRBD1|21
TGTGCCAGCAGTTCGGGACAGGCTAGAGTAAGACAGGGGATTACTAACTATGGCTACACCTTC
CASSSGQARVRQGITNYGYTF
>TRBV6-2/TRBV6-3|.|TRBJ1-6|.|14
TGTGCCAGCAGCCCCTCCACAGTAAATTCACCCCTCCACTTT
CASSPSTVNSPLHF
>TRBV12-5|.|TRBJ2-5|TRBD2|14
TGTGCTAGTGGTCGGGGACTAGCAGAAGAGACCCAGTACTTC
CASGRGLAEETQYF